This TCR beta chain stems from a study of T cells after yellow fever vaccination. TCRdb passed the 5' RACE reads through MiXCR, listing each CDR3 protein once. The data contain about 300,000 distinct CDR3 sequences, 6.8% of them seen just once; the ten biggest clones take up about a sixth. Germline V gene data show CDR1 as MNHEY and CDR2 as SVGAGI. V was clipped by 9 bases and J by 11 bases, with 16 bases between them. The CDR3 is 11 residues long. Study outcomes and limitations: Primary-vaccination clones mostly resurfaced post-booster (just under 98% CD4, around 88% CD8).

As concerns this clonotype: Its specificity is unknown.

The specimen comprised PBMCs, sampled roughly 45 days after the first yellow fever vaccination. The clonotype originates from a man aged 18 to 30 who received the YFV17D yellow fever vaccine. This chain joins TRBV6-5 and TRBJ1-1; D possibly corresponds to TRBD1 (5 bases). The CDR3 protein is CASRLGEGAFF. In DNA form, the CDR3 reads TGTGCCAGTCGCTTAGGGGAGGGCGCTTTCTTT.